The source of this T cell receptor (beta chain) is a study of T-cell reconstitution after alpha-beta-depleted transplantation in children. This clonotype was detected only a few times. Its specificity is unknown. Looked up from germline, CDR1 is MNHEY and CDR2 is SMNVEV (reference sequence). The CDR3 is 15 amino acids. Trimming took off 0 bases at V and 2 bases at J, with 11 bases between the two ends. Using unique molecular identifiers, the investigators prepared the TCRbeta library. TCRdb reprocessed the PCR reads via MiXCR and lists one record per CDR3 protein. The repertoire includes roughly 350,000 distinct CDR3 sequences, around 16% of them detected once, and roughly 40% sits in the top ten. Study findings and constraints: TCRbeta diversity was high at day 60 in some patients (a result of surviving recipient T cells and thymic progenitors). Several hundred expanded graft clones reportedly supplied alpha-beta T cells about two months after transplant. T-cell numbers and diversity one year post-transplant derived largely from freshly generated T cells.

The chain uses TRBV27 and TRBJ2-7; the D gene is possibly TRBD2 (5 bases). The material was PBMCs, mostly from graft donor cells, obtained 360 days after TCRalphabeta/CD19-depleted stem cell transplant. The clonotype comes from a male patient aged 2 to 10 who had a stem cell transplant for acute lymphoblastic leukemia, so the T cells may come from the graft donor. CDR3 nucleotides: TGTGCCAGCAGTTTATCGGGCGGGCGGGCCTACGAGCAGTACTTC. Its translation is CASSLSGGRAYEQYF.